These 8 T cell receptor beta chains came from one sample sequenced in a study of spatial heterogeneity in lung cancer. Findings of the study overall: It was found that expanded intratumoral alpha and beta TCR counts tracked tumor mutation counts.

No antigens are known for them. From the 5' RACE reads, TCRdb called clonotypes with MiXCR, one entry per CDR3 protein. The profile covers about 13,000 distinct CDR3 sequences, with approximately 5.5% appearing a single time and approximately 25% taken by the ten largest. Noted time point: sample taken at primary tumor resection. The material was lung tumor tissue, obtained at surgery. Receptors originate from a male donor with early-stage non-small cell lung cancer.

In this sample, this clonotype turned up many times. This beta chain is a stray read from a library made for alpha chains; its abundance is not meaningful. V is TRBV4-3 and J is TRBJ2-7; TRBD2 aligns across 7 bases. The CDR3 runs to 15 residues. Germline CDR1 LGHNA, CDR2 YSLEER. Unmatched junction bases numbered 9, after V lost 2 bases and J lost 5 bases. The CDR3 is CASSQRYEGGDEQYF. CDR3 coding DNA: TGCGCCAGCAGCCAACGGTATGAGGGAGGGGACGAGCAGTACTTC.

Remarks on this clonotype: The library was built for alpha chains, so this beta chain is an off-target read and its size means little. The genes are TRBV6-6 and TRBJ1-5; TRBD1 might be the D (5 bases). V lost 4 bases and J 4 bases, leaving 11 bases between the germline ends. CDR3 length: 14 amino acids. Germline V gives CDR1 MNHNY, CDR2 SVGAGI (reference sequence). This chain's CDR3 is CASSSSGWNQPQHF. CDR3 DNA sequence: TGTGCCAGCAGTTCCTCAGGGTGGAATCAGCCCCAGCATTTT.

Sample share makes this clonotype medium-sized. A library made for alpha chains picked up this beta chain off target, so its size means little. The rearrangement uses TRBV7-2 and TRBJ2-5; maybe TRBD1 (6 bases). The CDR3 is 15 residues long. Trimming stripped 7 bases from V and 3 bases from J, with 18 bases between. Germline V gives CDR1 SGHTA, CDR2 FQGNSA. The CDR3 DNA is TGTGCCAGCACCACCAGAGGGGACAAAGAAGAGACCCAGTACTTC. Translated: CASTTRGDKEETQYF.

As to this clonotype: Found in a library prepared for alpha chains, this beta chain is an off-target read, and its abundance has little meaning. The chain has TRBV7-9 and TRBJ2-2, with D possibly being TRBD1 (5 bases). The CDR3 is 15 residues long. V was trimmed by 5 bases and J by 6 bases, leaving 16 bases between them. CDR1 and CDR2 from the germline V gene are SEHNR and FQNEAQ (reference sequence). CDR3 coding DNA: TGTGCCAGCAGCCCGCCGAGACAGAGATCCGGGGAGCTGTTTTTT. This gives the protein CASSPPRQRSGELFF.

This clonotype was detected only a few times. Because this beta chain is a stray read in a library intended to capture alpha chains, its abundance should not be given much weight. The chain joins TRBV5-1 to TRBJ1-1; D gene ambiguous. The V end lost 4 bases, the J end lost 1 base, and 8 bases lay between the germline ends. The CDR3 sequence is 13 residues long. The V gene's germline CDR1 is SGHRS and CDR2 YFSETQ. The CDR3 sequence: CASSLLANTEAFF. CDR3 DNA sequence: TGCGCCAGCAGCCTGCTGGCGAACACTGAAGCTTTCTTT.

This clonotype counts as medium-sized (0.01 to 0.1%). With the library built for alpha chains, this beta chain is off target and its frequency is not meaningful. The genes are TRBV7-2 and TRBJ1-6, with TRBD1 matching over 9 bases. Germline trimming cut 5 bases from V and 11 bases from J; bases unmatched to any gene: 13. Germline CDR1 and CDR2: SGHTA and FQGNSA. The CDR3 covers 16 residues. The CDR3 reads CASSRKLQGAPTPLHF. In DNA form, the CDR3 reads TGTGCCAGCAGCAGAAAACTACAGGGGGCGCCAACACCCCTCCACTTT.

This clonotype was counted ten times or more. Being off target in a library aimed at alpha chains, this beta chain has a size of little meaning. The V and J genes are TRBV5-4 and TRBJ1-6; a possible D gene is TRBD1 (5 bases). The CDR3 has 20 amino acids. Trimming removed 0 bases from V and 5 bases from J, with 24 bases in between. Germline V gives CDR1 SGHNT, CDR2 YYREEE (reference sequence). The CDR3 spells CASSLVGQGTLPVDNSPLHF. CDR3 bases: TGTGCCAGCAGCTTGGTGGGGCAGGGTACCTTGCCTGTGGATAATTCACCCCTCCACTTT.

This clonotype occurred many times. A library prepared for alpha chains yielded this beta chain as an off-target read; its size is of little meaning. This sequence joins TRBV5-1 and TRBJ2-3; D is unclear. The germline CDR1 and CDR2 sequences are SGHRS and YFSETQ. This CDR3 contains 12 residues. V shed 0 bases and J shed 4 bases, with 3 bases lying between them. The CDR3 DNA reads as TGCGCCAGCAGCTTGGAGTCAGATACGCAGTATTTT. Translation: CASSLESDTQYF. The variable domain in full, with the rest retrieved from reference TRBV5-1 and TRBJ2-3, is KAGVTQTPRYLIKTRGQQVTLSCSPISGHRSVSWYQQTPGQGLQFLFEYFSETQRNKGNFPGRFSGRQFSNSRSEMNVSTLELGDSALYLCASSLESDTQYFGPGTRLTVL.